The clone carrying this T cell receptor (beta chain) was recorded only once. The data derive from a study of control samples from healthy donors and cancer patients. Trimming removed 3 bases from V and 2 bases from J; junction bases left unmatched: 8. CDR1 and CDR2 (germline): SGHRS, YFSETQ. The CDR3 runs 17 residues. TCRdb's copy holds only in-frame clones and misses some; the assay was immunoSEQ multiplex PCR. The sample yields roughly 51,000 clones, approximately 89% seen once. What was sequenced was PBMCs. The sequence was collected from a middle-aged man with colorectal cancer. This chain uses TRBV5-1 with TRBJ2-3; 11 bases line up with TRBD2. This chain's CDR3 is CASSSLTSGSPTDTQYF. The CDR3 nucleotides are TGCGCCAGCAGCTCTCTAACTAGCGGGAGTCCCACAGATACGCAGTATTTT.